This entry lists 7 T cell receptor beta chains sequenced from one sample in a study of blood T cell repertoires in COVID-19. Method: immunoSEQ multiplex PCR; TCRdb's copy keeps in-frame clones and lacks some. In the table there are about 200,000 clones, around 89% of which are singletons. What was sequenced was PBMCs or T cells enriched from blood (not recorded which). The receptors shown here come from a woman aged 18 to 35 who had recovered from COVID-19.

CDR3 bases: TGTGCCAGCAGTGGACAGGGAAACACCATATATTTT. It is translated as CASSGQGNTIYF. The chain joins TRBV12-3 or TRBV12-4 to TRBJ1-3; a possible D gene is TRBD1 (6 bases). The CDR3 length is 12 residues. The V end lost 5 bases, the J end lost 4 bases, and 6 bases lay between the germline ends.

This clone has a count of ten or more. The chain uses TRBV28 and TRBJ2-1; possible D gene TRBD1, 5 bases. Trimming cost V 5 bases and J 7 bases, with 30 bases left between them. CDR3 length: 19 residues. The germline CDR1 and CDR2 sequences are MDHEN and SYDVKM. CDR3 region: CASSPRVEWVGIRDNEQFF. The CDR3 DNA reads TGTGCCAGCAGTCCCAGGGTAGAATGGGTTGGGATAAGGGATAATGAGCAGTTCTTC.

This chain uses TRBV19 with TRBJ2-2, with D perhaps TRBD2 (7 bases). The CDR3 runs 15 residues. CDR1 and CDR2 (germline): LNHDA, SQIVND (reference sequence). The germline V and J ends were trimmed by 9 bases and 3 bases, with 17 bases remaining between them. In DNA, the CDR3 is TGTGCCAGCTCCTTACAGGGAGGGGACACCGGGGAGCTGTTTTTT. This encodes CASSLQGGDTGELFF.

The rearrangement joins TRBV28 to TRBJ2-5; the match to TRBD1 covers 7 bases. Germline values: CDR1 MDHEN, CDR2 SYDVKM. The V segment lost 7 bases and the J segment 5 bases; nucleotides outside the gene matches: 13. This CDR3 region has 15 residues. The CDR3 spells CASTLGTVFQETQYF. Written as DNA, the CDR3 is TGTGCCAGCACCCTCGGGACAGTCTTCCAGGAGACCCAGTACTTC. The entire variable domain, with the rest obtained from reference TRBV28 and TRBJ2-5, is as follows: DVKVTQSSRYLVKRTGEKVFLECVQDMDHENMFWYRQDPGLGLRLIYFSYDVKMKEKGDIPEGYSVSREKKERFSLILESASTNQTSMYLCASTLGTVFQETQYFGPGTRLLVL.

This chain connects TRBV4-1 to TRBJ2-2; TRBD2 matches at 8 bases. V trimming: 4 bases; J trimming: 1 base; junction bases outside the gene matches: 5. Germline lookup yields CDR1 MGHRA and CDR2 YSYEKL. The CDR3 runs 16 residues. CDR3: CASSRLAGLNTGELFF. The CDR3 DNA is TGCGCCAGCAGCCGCTTAGCGGGGTTGAACACCGGGGAGCTGTTTTTT.

The CDR3 nucleotides are TGTGCCAGAAGCTTGGAGACGGGGGGTCGACGCGAGCAGTACTTC. It encodes CARSLETGGRREQYF. The chain is built from TRBV5-3 and TRBJ2-7; TRBD2 aligns across 7 bases. TRBV5-3 falls under the ORF class, with uncertain function. This CDR3 is 15 amino acids long. V was clipped by 0 bases and J by 6 bases; unmatched bases: 9.

The V and J genes are TRBV5-1 and TRBJ2-7, with D perhaps TRBD1 (6 bases). CDR3 length equals 15 residues. Germline V gene sequence: CDR1 SGHRS, CDR2 YFSETQ. V lost 0 bases and J lost 2, with 12 bases in between. CDR3 in amino acids: CASSLAGTNAYEQYF. The CDR3 DNA reads as TGCGCCAGCAGCTTGGCGGGGACAAATGCCTACGAGCAGTACTTC.